The 4 T cell receptor beta chains presented below share a single source sample, sequenced in a study of blood T cell repertoires in COVID-19. The assay was immunoSEQ multiplex PCR, and TCRdb's table has in-frame clones only and misses some. There are roughly 100,000 clones in the sample; 82% occur only once, and 15% to 17% lies in the top ten. The sequencing sample was made of peripheral blood. The receptors shown here come from a woman aged 80 or older with acute or convalescent COVID-19.

The count of this clone is one. V usage is TRBV28 and J usage is TRBJ2-7, with D perhaps TRBD1 (7 bases). The CDR3 loop spans 17 amino acids. Trimming left V 5 bases short and J 0 bases short, with 20 bases between. The germline CDR1 and CDR2 sequences are MDHEN and SYDVKM. In DNA form, the CDR3 reads TGTGCCAGCAGTCGACAGGGTCAGGGGGGACTCTCCTACGAGCAGTACTTC. Translation: CASSRQGQGGLSYEQYF. Looking up the rest from reference TRBV28 and TRBJ2-7 gives the full variable domain: DVKVTQSSRYLVKRTGEKVFLECVQDMDHENMFWYRQDPGLGLRLIYFSYDVKMKEKGDIPEGYSVSREKKERFSLILESASTNQTSMYLCASSRQGQGGLSYEQYFGPGTRLTVT.

The chain carries TRBV7-9 and TRBJ1-5, with 11 positions matching TRBD1. The germline V gene encodes CDR1 SEHNR and CDR2 FQNEAQ (reference sequence). V shed 5 bases, J shed 7 bases, and the junction held 4 bases outside the gene matches. There are 14 residues in the CDR3. CDR3 in amino acids: CASSPGTGGQPQHF. CDR3 nucleotide sequence: TGTGCCAGCAGCCCCGGGACAGGGGGACAGCCCCAGCATTTT.

The CDR3 reads CATSYEGHYGYTF. DNA for the CDR3: TGTGCCACCAGTTATGAGGGCCACTATGGCTACACCTTC. The chain links TRBV24-1 to TRBJ1-2; D not resolved. V was cut by 6 bases and J by 3 bases, with 10 bases left in between. Germline assignment: CDR1 KGHDR and CDR2 SFDVKD. The CDR3 is made up of 13 amino acids.

The chain carries TRBV5-1 and TRBJ1-2; D is ambiguous. V lost 5 bases to trimming and J lost 4 bases, with 12 bases between them. The CDR3 is 13 residues long. From germline, CDR1 is SGHRS and CDR2 YFSETQ. CDR3 loop: CASSPLSGYGYTF. The CDR3 coding sequence is TGCGCCAGCAGTCCGCTTTCGGGCTATGGCTACACCTTC.